These 8 T cell receptor beta chains were all obtained from the same sample, sequenced in a study of cytomegalovirus exposure and HLA in healthy donors (dated by TCRdb to 2017 to 2019). The library was obtained by the immunoSEQ multiplex PCR assay. For the multiplex PCR, a mixture combining 60 forward primers for TCR Vbeta segments and 13 reverse primers for TCR Jbeta segments was used. Not all clones reach the TCRdb copy of this immuneACCESS table, which keeps in-frame sequences only. Checked studies attribute under half of the gap to unresolved V genes and leave the rest unexplained. A total of roughly 84,000 clones appear in this sample, 70% to 80% of them only once. Of the sample, about 3.5% is held by the ten largest clones. The sequenced sample consisted of PBMCs. Receptors originate from a man aged 50-60 years in good health and CMV-seronegative.

This clone has only one observation. The chain uses TRBV7-3 and TRBJ2-2; a possible D gene is TRBD1 (5 bases). Germline V gene data show CDR1 as SGHTA and CDR2 as FQGTGA. The CDR3 loop spans 15 amino acids. V lost 1 base and J 3 bases, leaving 9 bases between the germline ends. CDR3 amino acids: CASSLKAGHTGELFF. The DNA for the CDR3 is TGTGCCAGCAGCTTAAAAGCAGGGCACACCGGGGAGCTGTTTTTT.

V and J are TRBV7-2 and TRBJ2-5, with TRBD1 matching 7 bases. The CDR3 runs 14 residues. With 1 base clipped from V and 7 bases from J, the junction kept 6 bases outside the gene matches. Germline-derived CDR1 and CDR2 are SGHTA and FQGNSA. The CDR3 region has the DNA TGTGCCAGCAGCTTAGAGGGGGCAGGGGGGACCCAGTACTTC. Its protein is CASSLEGAGGTQYF.

The rearrangement joins TRBV5-3 to TRBJ1-1; the match to TRBD1 covers 11 bases. TRBV5-3 is identified as an open reading frame with a role that is uncertain. Trimming removed 3 bases from V and 0 bases from J; junction bases left unmatched: 10. The CDR3 covers 18 residues. This CDR3 is CARSWGDRGNLMNTEAFF. The CDR3 bases are TGTGCCAGAAGCTGGGGGGACAGGGGGAACCTAATGAACACTGAAGCTTTCTTT.

J is TRBJ2-1 and V is TRBV11-3; weak D call: TRBD2 (5 bases). Germline V lookup: CDR1 SGHNT, CDR2 YENEEA. This CDR3 comprises 12 residues. Trimming left V 5 bases short and J 12 bases short, with 14 bases between. CDR3 bases: TGTGCCAGCAGCCCCCGGGGTCGTGGGCAGTTCTTC. Encoded protein: CASSPRGRGQFF. Based on the CDR3 plus reference TRBV11-3 and TRBJ2-1, the full variable domain is EAGVVQSPRYKIIEKKQPVAFWCNPISGHNTLYWYLQNLGQGPELLIRYENEEAVDDSQLPKDRFSAERLKGVDSTLKIQPAELGDSAVYLCASSPRGRGQFFGPGTRLTVL.

V usage is TRBV7-9 and J usage is TRBJ2-2; 7 nucleotides agree with TRBD1. Germline V lookup: CDR1 SEHNR, CDR2 FQNEAQ (reference sequence). This CDR3 region has 14 residues. Unmatched junction bases numbered 4, after V lost 6 bases and J lost 3 bases. The CDR3 reads CASRYQGDTGELFF. The CDR3 DNA is TGTGCCAGCAGATATCAGGGGGACACCGGGGAGCTGTTTTTT.

The genes are TRBV6-1 and TRBJ2-5; perhaps TRBD1 as D (5 bases). The DNA end favors TRBJ2-7, so the J call may be wrong. CDR3 length: 14 residues. Germline V gene data show CDR1 as MNHNS and CDR2 as SASEGT. The CDR3 bases are TGTGCCAGCAGTGAAGCCATAGTAAGGGGCGAGCAGTACTTC. It specifies CASSEAIVRGEQYF.

The chain carries TRBV7-9 and TRBJ1-2, with D tentatively TRBD1 (5 bases). Trimming cost V 5 bases and J 4 bases, with 17 bases left between them. Germline CDR1 is SEHNR and CDR2 is FQNEAQ (reference sequence). CDR3 size: 15 residues. The CDR3 DNA follows: TGTGCCAGCAGCCCTCGTGCGGGGGTTATCTATGGCTACACCTTC. Translation: CASSPRAGVIYGYTF.

This chain connects TRBV5-1 to TRBJ2-1, with TRBD2 matching 8 bases. CDR1 is SGHRS, CDR2 YFSETQ, per germline. The CDR3 is made up of 16 amino acids. V trimming: 0 bases; J trimming: 7 bases; junction bases outside the gene matches: 9. The CDR3, as DNA: TGCGCCAGCAGCTTGGCCGGGGGGCGCGGGGGGAATGAGCAGTTCTTC. It encodes CASSLAGGRGGNEQFF.